The 27 T cell receptor beta chains presented below share a single source sample, sequenced in a study of cytomegalovirus exposure and HLA in healthy donors. Primers: 60 Vbeta forward and 13 Jbeta reverse. Assay: immunoSEQ multiplex PCR; the TCRdb copy retains only in-frame clones and omits some. The repertoire holds some 220,000 clones, around 80% seen once, with 0.47% in the top ten. The source material was PBMCs. The receptors here all came from a boy aged 5 to 17 in good health and CMV-seronegative.

This chain uses TRBV13 with TRBJ1-3; D gene unclear. Germline assignment: CDR1 PRHDT and CDR2 FYEKMQ (reference sequence). Trimming cost V 0 bases and J 0 bases, with 9 bases left between them. This CDR3 region has 16 residues. CDR3 nucleotide sequence: TGTGCCAGCAGCTTAGGACAGCTAAACTCTGGAAACACCATATATTTT. Residues: CASSLGQLNSGNTIYF.

The rearrangement links TRBV29-1 to TRBJ1-1, with D uncertain. This CDR3 has 17 amino acids. V lost 0 bases and J 1 base, leaving 18 bases between the germline ends. Germline V gives CDR1 SQVTM, CDR2 ANQGSEA. The CDR3 here is CSVEDPAGGLWNTEAFF. CDR3 DNA sequence: TGCAGCGTTGAAGATCCAGCAGGTGGGCTTTGGAACACTGAAGCTTTCTTT.

The chain uses TRBV4-1 and TRBJ2-1, with 8 bases fitting TRBD1. The CDR3 is 16 residues long. The trim removed 3 bases at V and 0 bases at J, leaving 4 bases unmatched. Germline CDR1 MGHRA, CDR2 YSYEKL. This CDR3 is CASSQETGGSYNEQFF. The CDR3 DNA reads as TGCGCCAGCAGCCAGGAAACAGGGGGCTCCTACAATGAGCAGTTCTTC.

J is TRBJ2-1 and V is TRBV11-3; 7 bases agree with TRBD1. Germline loops: CDR1 SGHNT, CDR2 YENEEA. J was trimmed by 3 bases and V by 5 bases; bases with no gene match: 4. The length of the CDR3 is 14 residues. The CDR3 loop reads CASSPGQSYNEQFF. DNA of the CDR3: TGTGCCAGCAGCCCGGGACAGAGCTACAATGAGCAGTTCTTC.

The chain carries TRBV6-1 and TRBJ2-7; 7 nucleotides agree with TRBD2. There are 15 residues in the CDR3. In germline, CDR1 is MNHNS, CDR2 SASEGT. V was pared by 2 bases and J by 6 bases, with 10 bases of the junction left unmatched. The CDR3 region has the DNA TGTGCCAGCAGTGAATTGGCGGGGGTACCCGCCGAGCAGTACTTC. This sequence encodes CASSELAGVPAEQYF.

The V call is TRBV7-8, the J call TRBJ1-2; 7 bases align to TRBD1. CDR3 length equals 16 residues. V lost 1 base to trimming and J lost 1 base; unmatched junction nucleotides: 6. The germline CDR1 and CDR2 sequences are SGHVS and FQNEAQ. The CDR3 region is CASSLGAGGFNYGYTF. CDR3 coding DNA: TGTGCCAGCAGCTTAGGGGCAGGGGGGTTTAACTATGGCTACACCTTC.

This sequence joins TRBV6-1 and TRBJ1-1, with 8 positions matching TRBD1. This CDR3 spans 14 amino acids. Losses at the gene ends were 5 bases for V and 1 base for J; bases not matched to a gene: 3. Looked up from germline, CDR1 is MNHNS and CDR2 is SASEGT. The CDR3, as DNA: TGTGCCAGCAGTATGACAGGGGCGAACACTGAAGCTTTCTTT. Protein: CASSMTGANTEAFF.

The chain combines TRBV7-2 with TRBJ2-7, with D maybe TRBD2 (6 bases). Trimming cost V 3 bases and J 3 bases, with 12 bases left between them. The length of the CDR3 is 14 residues. CDR1 is SGHTA and CDR2 is FQGNSA in the germline V gene. The CDR3 sequence is CASSFQTGDYEQYF. Here the CDR3 DNA reads TGTGCCAGCAGCTTCCAAACGGGAGACTACGAGCAGTACTTC.

This rearrangement joins TRBV6-1 to TRBJ1-2; D is possibly TRBD1 (5 bases). The CDR3 runs to 14 residues. Germline V gene lookup returns CDR1 MNHNS and CDR2 SASEGT. The ends were cut back, 5 bases at V and 1 base at J, with 11 bases in the middle. The CDR3 loop is CASSMRTRNYGYTF. In DNA, the CDR3 is TGTGCCAGCAGTATGCGGACACGTAACTATGGCTACACCTTC.

The chain has TRBV30 and TRBJ1-2; weak D call: TRBD1 (5 bases). This CDR3 comprises 12 residues. Germline-derived CDR1 and CDR2 are GTSNPN and SVGIG (reference sequence). Trimming took off 3 bases at V and 8 bases at J, with 13 bases between the two ends. The CDR3 loop reads CAWRVDSQGYTF. The CDR3 DNA reads TGTGCCTGGAGGGTAGACAGTCAAGGCTACACCTTC.

On this clone itself: The same CDR3 also results from other DNA sequences found in this sample. The V gene is TRBV9, the J gene TRBJ1-1; TRBD1 matches 9 bases. The J segment lost 5 bases and the V segment lost 4 bases, leaving 6 bases of the junction unmatched. The germline V gene has CDR1 SGDLS and CDR2 YYNGEE. This CDR3 comprises 14 residues. CDR3 nucleotide sequence: TGTGCCAGCAGCTTGACAGGGGGGCGGACTGAAGCTTTCTTT. It is translated as CASSLTGGRTEAFF.

The V and J genes are TRBV5-1 and TRBJ2-2, with a weak D call TRBD2 (6 bases). This CDR3 has 16 amino acids. V was shortened by 4 bases and J by 1 base, with 14 bases between the two germline ends. Germline V CDR1 and CDR2: SGHRS, YFSETQ. The DNA of the CDR3 is TGCGCCAGCAGCCTACATGGGACTGGGAACACCGGGGAGCTGTTTTTT. Its protein is CASSLHGTGNTGELFF.

A few counts support this clone. The chain couples TRBV5-4 to TRBJ2-1; no definite D call. Germline V gene lookup returns CDR1 SGHNT and CDR2 YYREEE (reference sequence). V gave up 0 bases and J gave up 5 bases, with 12 bases separating them. This CDR3 is 15 amino acids long. CDR3 residues: CASSLEVTRNNEQFF. CDR3 DNA: TGTGCCAGCAGCTTGGAAGTGACTCGAAACAATGAGCAGTTCTTC.

The chain joins TRBV29-1 to TRBJ2-3, with TRBD1 identical over 11 bases. CDR3 length: 14 residues. Germline assignment: CDR1 SQVTM and CDR2 ANQGSEA. V lost 7 bases, J lost 4 bases, and 7 bases stayed unmatched. This CDR3 reads CSAEGQGGADTQYF. The CDR3 DNA follows: TGCAGCGCCGAGGGACAGGGGGGCGCAGATACGCAGTATTTT.

The V and J genes are TRBV6-4 and TRBJ1-6; the match to TRBD1 covers 7 bases. V lost 3 bases, J lost 7 bases, and 0 bases stayed unmatched. Germline values: CDR1 MRHNA, CDR2 SNTAGT. The CDR3 contains 13 residues. As DNA, the CDR3 is TGTGCCAGCAGTGAACAGGGGAATTCACCCCTCCACTTT. Protein product: CASSEQGNSPLHF.

The chain has TRBV9 and TRBJ1-4; D unresolved. Germline values: CDR1 SGDLS, CDR2 YYNGEE. The CDR3 is 17 amino acids. With 5 bases removed from V and 0 bases from J, the gap between germline ends came to 17 bases. Here the CDR3 reads CASSDAIELATNEKLFF. In DNA, the CDR3 is TGTGCCAGCAGTGATGCCATCGAGCTCGCAACTAATGAAAAACTGTTTTTT.

V gene TRBV5-1 combines with J gene TRBJ2-3; the match to TRBD1 covers 7 bases. The ends lost 2 bases at V and 0 bases at J; junction bases unmatched: 3. This CDR3 is 15 amino acids long. Germline V CDR1 and CDR2: SGHRS, YFSETQ. This CDR3 reads CASSLQGPSTDTQYF. The CDR3 nucleotides read TGCGCCAGCAGCTTACAGGGGCCGAGCACAGATACGCAGTATTTT.

This clone was observed once. The J gene is TRBJ1-6, the V gene TRBV2; 7 bases fit TRBD1. CDR1 and CDR2 from the germline V gene are SNHLY and FYNNEI. The CDR3 spans 15 residues. The ends lost 6 bases at V and 7 bases at J; junction bases unmatched: 9. The chain's CDR3 is CASSSRQGLNSPLHF. CDR3 DNA sequence: TGTGCCAGCAGCTCCCGACAGGGCCTAAATTCACCCCTCCACTTT. Filled out from reference TRBV2 and TRBJ1-6, the complete variable domain reads EPEVTQTPSHQVTQMGQEVILRCVPISNHLYFYWYRQILGQKVEFLVSFYNNEISEKSEIFDDQFSVERPDGSNFTLKIRSTKLEDSAMYFCASSSRQGLNSPLHFGNGTRLTVT.

This chain uses TRBV5-4 with TRBJ2-1, with 11 nucleotides matching TRBD2. Germline trimming cut 4 bases from V and 7 bases from J; bases unmatched to any gene: 7. There are 15 residues in the CDR3. CDR1 and CDR2 from the germline V gene are SGHNT and YYREEE (reference sequence). The CDR3: CASSATSGGVNEQFF. CDR3 DNA: TGTGCCAGCAGCGCCACTAGCGGGGGCGTTAATGAGCAGTTCTTC. The full variable domain, with the rest looked up from reference TRBV5-4 and TRBJ2-1, is ETGVTQSPTHLIKTRGQQVTLRCSSQSGHNTVSWYQQALGQGPQFIFQYYREEENGRGNFPPRFSGLQFPNYSSELNVNALELDDSALYLCASSATSGGVNEQFFGPGTRLTVL.

V is TRBV13 and J is TRBJ2-7; 7 bases fit TRBD1. CDR1 and CDR2 from the germline V gene are PRHDT and FYEKMQ (reference sequence). The CDR3 is 16 residues long. The trim removed 3 bases at V and 6 bases at J, leaving 14 bases unmatched. The CDR3 sequence: CASSFHFLTGTLEQYF. The CDR3 region has the DNA TGTGCCAGCAGCTTCCACTTTCTGACAGGGACCCTCGAGCAGTACTTC. The full variable domain, completed using reference TRBV13 and TRBJ2-7, is AAGVIQSPRHLIKEKRETATLKCYPIPRHDTVYWYQQGPGQDPQFLISFYEKMQSDKGSIPDRFSAQQFSDYHSELNMSSLELGDSALYFCASSFHFLTGTLEQYFGPGTRLTVT.

The chain is built from TRBV7-2 and TRBJ2-7; 16 nucleotides line up with TRBD2. Losses at the gene ends were 3 bases for V and 3 bases for J; bases not matched to a gene: 2. From germline, CDR1 is SGHTA and CDR2 FQGNSA. The CDR3 runs 16 residues. The CDR3 nucleotides are TGTGCCAGCAGCTTGGGACTAGCGGGGGGGGGCTACGAGCAGTACTTC. Translating it yields CASSLGLAGGGYEQYF.

The chain uses TRBV6-5 and TRBJ1-1; perhaps TRBD1 as D (6 bases). Germline CDR1 reads MNHEY; CDR2 reads SVGAGI. The CDR3 consists of 13 residues. Between the trimmed V and J ends, which lost 8 bases and 5 bases, there was a span of 15 bases. The DNA for the CDR3 is TGTGCCAGCTGGAAGGGGGTAATTACTGAAGCTTTCTTT. Its translation: CASWKGVITEAFF.

The rearrangement links TRBV9 to TRBJ1-5; D not certain. CDR3 length equals 13 residues. The V gene's germline CDR1 is SGDLS and CDR2 YYNGEE. Trimming removed 3 bases at V and 5 bases at J, with 9 bases between. The CDR3 spells CASSDRGYQPQHF. In DNA form, the CDR3 reads TGTGCCAGCAGCGATCGGGGATATCAGCCCCAGCATTTT. The whole variable domain, remainder taken from reference TRBV9 and TRBJ1-5, is DSGVTQTPKHLITATGQRVTLRCSPRSGDLSVYWYQQSLDQGLQFLIQYYNGEERAKGNILERFSAQQFPDLHSELNLSSLELGDSALYFCASSDRGYQPQHFGDGTRLSIL.

V is TRBV11-3 and J is TRBJ2-3, with 9 bases identical to TRBD1. Trimming took 5 bases from V and 6 from J; bases not matched to a gene: 12. This CDR3 comprises 16 residues. CDR1 and CDR2 (germline): SGHNT, YENEEA. The CDR3 protein is CASSPGDRVRKDTQYF. The CDR3 DNA reads as TGTGCCAGCAGCCCCGGGGACAGGGTTCGGAAGGATACGCAGTATTTT.

V is TRBV19 and J is TRBJ2-7; no clear D. The CDR3 is 14 amino acids. CDR1 and CDR2 from the germline V gene are LNHDA and SQIVND (reference sequence). V was shortened by 9 bases and J by 1 base, with 16 bases between the two germline ends. The CDR3 bases are TGTGCCAGGCCCAACCCCCCAGATTCCTACGAGCAGTACTTC. It encodes CARPNPPDSYEQYF. Variable domain in full (rest from reference TRBV19 and TRBJ2-7): DGGITQSPKYLFRKEGQNVTLSCEQNLNHDAMYWYRQDPGQGLRLIYYSQIVNDFQKGDIAEGYSVSREKKESFPLTVTSAQKNPTAFYLCARPNPPDSYEQYFGPGTRLTVT.

V usage is TRBV27 and J usage is TRBJ2-7; D is undetermined. The CDR3 runs to 11 residues. The V and J ends lost 4 bases and 2 bases respectively, with 3 bases between them. Looked up from germline, CDR1 is MNHEY and CDR2 is SMNVEV (reference sequence). CDR3 sequence reads: CASSSAYEQYF. Written as DNA, the CDR3 is TGTGCCAGCAGTTCCGCCTACGAGCAGTACTTC.

With respect to this clone: This sample also contains other DNA sequences that code for the same CDR3. The chain carries TRBV5-1 and TRBJ2-5; D is unresolved. Germline V gene lookup returns CDR1 SGHRS and CDR2 YFSETQ. CDR3 length: 13 residues. V lost 0 bases and J 2 bases, leaving 5 bases between the germline ends. CDR3: CASSLVGQETQYF. CDR3 sequence (DNA): TGCGCCAGCAGCTTGGTCGGTCAAGAGACCCAGTACTTC.